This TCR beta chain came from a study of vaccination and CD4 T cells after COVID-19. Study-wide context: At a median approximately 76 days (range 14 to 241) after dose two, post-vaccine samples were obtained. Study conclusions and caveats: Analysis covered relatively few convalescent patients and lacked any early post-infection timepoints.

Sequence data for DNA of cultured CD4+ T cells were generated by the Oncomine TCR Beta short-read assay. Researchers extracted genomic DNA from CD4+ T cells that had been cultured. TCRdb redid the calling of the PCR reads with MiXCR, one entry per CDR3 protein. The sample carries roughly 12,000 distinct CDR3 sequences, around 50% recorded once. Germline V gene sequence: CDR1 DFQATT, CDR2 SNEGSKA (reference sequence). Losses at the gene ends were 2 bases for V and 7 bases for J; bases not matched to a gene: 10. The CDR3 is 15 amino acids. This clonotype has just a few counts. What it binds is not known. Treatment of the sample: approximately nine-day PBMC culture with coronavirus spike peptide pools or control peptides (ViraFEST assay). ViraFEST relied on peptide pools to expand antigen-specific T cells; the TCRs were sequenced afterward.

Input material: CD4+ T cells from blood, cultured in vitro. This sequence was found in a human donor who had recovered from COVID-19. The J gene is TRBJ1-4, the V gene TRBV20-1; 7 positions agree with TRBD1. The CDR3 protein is CSARRHRDSGEKLFF. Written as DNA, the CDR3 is TGCAGTGCTAGACGGCATCGGGACAGCGGTGAAAAACTGTTTTTT.